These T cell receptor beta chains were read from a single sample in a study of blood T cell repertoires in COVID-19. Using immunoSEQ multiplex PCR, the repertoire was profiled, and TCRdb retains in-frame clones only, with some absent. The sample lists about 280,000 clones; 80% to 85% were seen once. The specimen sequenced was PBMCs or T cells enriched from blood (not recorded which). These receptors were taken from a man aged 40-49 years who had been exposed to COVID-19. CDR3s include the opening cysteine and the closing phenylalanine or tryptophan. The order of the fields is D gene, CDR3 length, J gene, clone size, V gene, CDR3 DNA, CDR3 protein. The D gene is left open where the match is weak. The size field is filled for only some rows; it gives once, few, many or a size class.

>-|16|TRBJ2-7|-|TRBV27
TGTGCCAGCAGTTTAATTGGCCAAAACAGGGCCAACGAGCAGTACTTC
CASSLIGQNRANEQYF
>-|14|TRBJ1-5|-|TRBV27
TGTGCCAGCAGTTTTCTGGGGGCGGGCCAGCCCCAGCATTTT
CASSFLGAGQPQHF
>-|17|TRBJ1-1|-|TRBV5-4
TGTGCCAGCAGCTTGGGGGCTGGATGGTCCTCAGGGGCTGAAGCTTTCTTT
CASSLGAGWSSGAEAFF
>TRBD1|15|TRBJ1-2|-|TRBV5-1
TGCGCCAGCAGCTCCGTCGGGGACCACAGGGGTGGCTACACCTTC
CASSSVGDHRGGYTF
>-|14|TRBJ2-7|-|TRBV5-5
TGTGCCAGCAGCCTAAACAGTATAGCCTACGAGCAGTACTTC
CASSLNSIAYEQYF
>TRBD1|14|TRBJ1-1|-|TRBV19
TGTGCCAGTGGGGACAGCTCCATGAACACTGAAGCTTTCTTT
CASGDSSMNTEAFF
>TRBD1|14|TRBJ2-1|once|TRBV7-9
TGTGCCAGCAGCTTAGGCAGGGGGCAGGATGAGCAGTTCTTC
CASSLGRGQDEQFF
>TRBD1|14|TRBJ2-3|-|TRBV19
TGTGCCAGTAACAACAGGGGGCGGACAGATACGCAGTATTTT
CASNNRGRTDTQYF
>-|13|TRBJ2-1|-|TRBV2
TGTGCCAGCAGTTTCCTTCGGGTCGATGAGCAGTTCTTC
CASSFLRVDEQFF
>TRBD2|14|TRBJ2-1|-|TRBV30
TGTGCCTGGGCCAAGGGACTAGCGGTAAATGAGCAGTTCTTC
CAWAKGLAVNEQFF
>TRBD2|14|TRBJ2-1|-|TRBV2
TGTGCCACCCTACCGACTAGCGGTTACAATGAGCAGTTCTTC
CATLPTSGYNEQFF
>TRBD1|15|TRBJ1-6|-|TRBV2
TGTGCCGGACAGGACAGTTACTATTATAATTCACCCCTCCACTTT
CAGQDSYYYNSPLHF
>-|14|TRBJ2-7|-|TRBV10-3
TGTGCCTCTTGCTTAGGCGGAGGTTCTTACGAGCAGTACTTC
CASCLGGGSYEQYF
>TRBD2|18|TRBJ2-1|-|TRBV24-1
TGTGCCACCAGTGATCCTGGGACTAGCGGGAGTGTAGGCAATGAGCAGTTCTTC
CATSDPGTSGSVGNEQFF
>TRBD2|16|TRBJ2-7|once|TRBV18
TGTGCCAGCTCACCAGTTAGCGGGGATATATCTTCCGAGCAGTACTTC
CASSPVSGDISSEQYF
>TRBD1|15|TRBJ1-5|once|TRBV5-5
TGTGCCAGCAGCACGGAGACAGGGGTGAATCAGCCCCAGCATTTT
CASSTETGVNQPQHF
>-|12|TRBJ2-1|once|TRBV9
TGTGCCAGCAGCGCCGCTACTCGGGAGCAGTTCTTC
CASSAATREQFF
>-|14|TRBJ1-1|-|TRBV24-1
TGTGCCACCAGAACAACAGGGACGGGCTCTGAAGCTTTCTTT
CATRTTGTGSEAFF
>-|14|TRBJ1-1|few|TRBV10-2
TGCGCCAGCAGACGAATCAGCGGGGACACTGAAGCTTTCTTT
CASRRISGDTEAFF
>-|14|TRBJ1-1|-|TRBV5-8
TGTGCCAGCAGCGACTGGGGGGTCGACACTGAAGCTTTCTTT
CASSDWGVDTEAFF
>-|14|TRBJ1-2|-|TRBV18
TGTGCCAGCCTATTAGATCTGTCGGGTGGAGGCTACACCTTC
CASLLDLSGGGYTF
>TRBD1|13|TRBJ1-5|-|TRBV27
TGTGCCAGCAGGGACAGGGGCGATCAGCCCCAGCATTTT
CASRDRGDQPQHF
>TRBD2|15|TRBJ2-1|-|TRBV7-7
TGTGCTAGCAACCAAACCCTACTAGCGGGCCATGAGCAGTTCTTC
CASNQTLLAGHEQFF
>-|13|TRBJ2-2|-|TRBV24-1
TGTGCCACTACGGACTCGTGGGGCGGGGAGCTGTTTTTT
CATTDSWGGELFF
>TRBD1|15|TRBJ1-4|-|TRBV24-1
TGTGCCACCAGTGACGGGGACAGGGTTAATGAAAAACTGTTTTTT
CATSDGDRVNEKLFF
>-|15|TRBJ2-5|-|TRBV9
TGTGCCAGCAGCGCGTCCCCAACAGGTCAAGAGACCCAGTACTTC
CASSASPTGQETQYF
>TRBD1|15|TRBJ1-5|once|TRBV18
TGTGCCAGCTCACCCACAGGGGGCAACGATCAGCCCCAGCATTTT
CASSPTGGNDQPQHF
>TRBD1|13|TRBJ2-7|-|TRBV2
TGTGCCAGCAGAGGGGACAGGGGTTACGAGCAGTACTTC
CASRGDRGYEQYF
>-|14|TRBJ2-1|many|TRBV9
TGTGCCAGCAGCGTTGGAGGGCACGGGGTGGAGCAGTTCTTC
CASSVGGHGVEQFF
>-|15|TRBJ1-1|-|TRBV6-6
TGTGCCAGCAGTTACTCCCAGGGGCCATCTCGGAGAGCTTTCTTT
CASSYSQGPSRRAFF
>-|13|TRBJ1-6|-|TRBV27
TGTGCCCCTCGGACAGCCGACAATTCACCCCTCCACTTT
CAPRTADNSPLHF
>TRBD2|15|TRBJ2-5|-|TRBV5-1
TGCGCCAGCTCTATGGGGGGACTAGCGGAAGAGACCCAGTACTTC
CASSMGGLAEETQYF
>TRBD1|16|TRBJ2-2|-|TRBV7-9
TGTGCCAGCAGCTTCTTGGCAGGGGGCGATGACGGGGAGCTGTTTTTT
CASSFLAGGDDGELFF
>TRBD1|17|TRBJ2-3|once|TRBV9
TGTGCCAGCAGCAGACGTCCCCGGGACAGCCGGGGAGATACGCAGTATTTT
CASSRRPRDSRGDTQYF
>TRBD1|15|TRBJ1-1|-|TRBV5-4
TGTGCCAGTCATCGGGACAGCGGTGGGAACACTGAAGCTTTCTTT
CASHRDSGGNTEAFF
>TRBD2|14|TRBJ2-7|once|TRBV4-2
TGTGCCAGCAGCCTTGTGCTAGCGGGAGGCGAGCAGTACTTC
CASSLVLAGGEQYF
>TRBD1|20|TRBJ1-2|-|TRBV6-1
TGTGCCAGCAGTGATCATGCCCCCGGACAGGTAGCTTATTTGGACTATGGCTACACCTTC
CASSDHAPGQVAYLDYGYTF
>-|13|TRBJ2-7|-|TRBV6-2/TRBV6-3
TGTGCCAGCAGTCACGGGACTCCATACGAGCAGTACTTC
CASSHGTPYEQYF
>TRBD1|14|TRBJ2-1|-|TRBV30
TGTGCCTGGACGACAGGGTTGGGCTACAATGAGCAGTTCTTC
CAWTTGLGYNEQFF
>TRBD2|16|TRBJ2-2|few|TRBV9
TGTGCCAGCAGCGTAGCTAGCGGGAGTAGCTCCGGGGAGCTGTTTTTT
CASSVASGSSSGELFF
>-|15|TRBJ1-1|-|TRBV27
TGTGCCAGCAGTTTTGAGTTAGGAGGGAACACTGAAGCTTTCTTT
CASSFELGGNTEAFF
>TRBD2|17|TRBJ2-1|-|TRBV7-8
TGTGCCAGCAGCTCAAAGAGACTAGCGGGAGGGCGTAATGAGCAGTTCTTC
CASSSKRLAGGRNEQFF
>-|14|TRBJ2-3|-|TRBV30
TGTGCCTGGGGGGGTAGCGGCTTCACAGATACGCAGTATTTT
CAWGGSGFTDTQYF
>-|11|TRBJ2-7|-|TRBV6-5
TGTGCCAGCAGGAGGGGGTGGGAGCAGTACTTC
CASRRGWEQYF
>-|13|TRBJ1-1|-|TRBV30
TGTGCCTGGAGTGTACGTAGGGGCAGTGAAGCTTTCTTT
CAWSVRRGSEAFF
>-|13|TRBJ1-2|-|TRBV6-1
TGTGCCAGCAGTGAATTACTCATCTATGGCTACACCTTC
CASSELLIYGYTF
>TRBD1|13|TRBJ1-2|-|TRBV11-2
TGTGCCAGCAGCCCCGGGACAGTTCGCGGCTACACCTTC
CASSPGTVRGYTF